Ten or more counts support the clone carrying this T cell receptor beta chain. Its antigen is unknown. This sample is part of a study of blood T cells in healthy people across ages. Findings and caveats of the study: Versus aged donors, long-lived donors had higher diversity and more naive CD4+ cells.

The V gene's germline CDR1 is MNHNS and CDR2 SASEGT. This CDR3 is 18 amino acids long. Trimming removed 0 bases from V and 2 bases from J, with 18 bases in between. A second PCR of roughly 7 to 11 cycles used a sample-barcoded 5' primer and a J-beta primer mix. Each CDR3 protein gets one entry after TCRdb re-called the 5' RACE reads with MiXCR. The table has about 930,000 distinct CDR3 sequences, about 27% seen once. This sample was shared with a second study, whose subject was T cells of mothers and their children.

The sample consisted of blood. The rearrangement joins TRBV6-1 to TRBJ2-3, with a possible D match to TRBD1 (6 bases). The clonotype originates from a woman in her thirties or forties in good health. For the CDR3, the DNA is TGTGCCAGCAGTGAAGCTCTAGAAGGGACAAGACTCACAGATACGCAGTATTTT. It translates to CASSEALEGTRLTDTQYF.